The 25 T cell receptor beta chains listed next were all sequenced from one sample in a study of cytomegalovirus exposure and HLA in healthy donors. The PCR was carried out with 60 Vbeta primers and 13 Jbeta primers. TCRdb's table, derived via immunoSEQ multiplex PCR, lists solely in-frame clones and lacks some. Seen here are fewer than 200,000 clones, approximately 88% observed once, and the top ten hold around 0.97%. Sample: PBMCs. The receptors come from a man younger than 40 in good health and CMV-seronegative.

The rearrangement links TRBV25-1 to TRBJ2-2; possible D gene TRBD1, 6 bases. The CDR3 runs to 15 residues. V lost 4 bases and J 3 bases, leaving 12 bases between the germline ends. Germline V gene data show CDR1 as MGHDK and CDR2 as SYGVNS. CDR3 protein: CASSGRTEYTGELFF. The DNA of the CDR3 is TGTGCCAGCAGTGGCCGGACAGAATACACCGGGGAGCTGTTTTTT.

This clone was found a few times. This chain links TRBV6-1 with TRBJ2-5; 10 bases agree with TRBD2. The end of the DNA is better explained by TRBJ2-7, so the J call may be wrong. CDR1 MNHNS and CDR2 SASEGT come from the germline V gene. CDR3 size: 17 residues. The DNA for the CDR3 is TGTGCCAGCAGTGAAATCCCGATAGCGGGAGGATTTTACGAGCAGTACTTC. It translates to CASSEIPIAGGFYEQYF.

J is TRBJ2-1 and V is TRBV9; 9 bases match TRBD2. Germline V gives CDR1 SGDLS, CDR2 YYNGEE. The CDR3 consists of 16 residues. The trim removed 4 bases at V and 9 bases at J, leaving 14 bases unmatched. CDR3: CASSFRTSELNGEQFF. The CDR3 DNA reads TGTGCCAGCAGCTTTAGGACTAGCGAGTTAAACGGTGAGCAGTTCTTC.

This sequence joins TRBV5-6 and TRBJ1-5; D remains ambiguous. The CDR3 covers 12 residues. V gave up 1 base and J gave up 6 bases, with 5 bases separating them. Germline assignment: CDR1 SGHDT and CDR2 YYEEEE. The CDR3 region is CASSLWSQPQHF. CDR3 DNA: TGTGCCAGCAGCTTGTGGAGTCAGCCCCAGCATTTT. Full variable domain (missing parts from reference TRBV5-6 and TRBJ1-5): DAGVTQSPTHLIKTRGQQVTLRCSPKSGHDTVSWYQQALGQGPQFIFQYYEEEERQRGNFPDRFSGHQFPNYSSELNVNALLLGDSALYLCASSLWSQPQHFGDGTRLSIL.

The rearrangement uses TRBV23-1 and TRBJ2-7, with TRBD2 as a possible D gene (6 bases). TRBV23-1 is an ORF, and what it does is uncertain. CDR3 size: 14 residues. V lost 3 bases, J lost 5 bases, and 14 bases lay in between. The CDR3 DNA reads TGCGCCAGCAGTCAGGCGGGGCTTGGGAACGAGCAGTACTTC. Its protein is CASSQAGLGNEQYF.

The genes are TRBV28 and TRBJ1-2, with a possible D match to TRBD1 (5 bases). Trimming stripped 1 base from V and 8 bases from J, with 11 bases between. The CDR3 is 13 residues long. Germline V gene data show CDR1 as MDHEN and CDR2 as SYDVKM. CDR3 in DNA: TGTGCCAGCAGTTTATCGGTAGGGGTGGGCTACACCTTC. Amino acids: CASSLSVGVGYTF.

The rearrangement links TRBV19 to TRBJ1-4, with 8 nucleotides matching TRBD1. Unmatched junction bases numbered 5, after V lost 8 bases and J lost 6 bases. The CDR3 has 13 amino acids. From germline, CDR1 is LNHDA and CDR2 SQIVND (reference sequence). CDR3 loop: CASCRTGYEKLFF. CDR3 DNA sequence: TGTGCCAGTTGTCGGACAGGGTATGAAAAACTGTTTTTT.

The chain carries TRBV4-1 and TRBJ2-3; D gene uncertain. The CDR3 consists of 15 residues. CDR1 and CDR2 (germline): MGHRA, YSYEKL. Trimming stripped 1 base from V and 0 bases from J, with 8 bases between. The CDR3 loop is CASSQGRFSTDTQYF. CDR3 sequence (DNA): TGCGCCAGCAGCCAAGGGAGATTCAGCACAGATACGCAGTATTTT.

The V and J genes are TRBV5-4 and TRBJ2-7, with a possible D match to TRBD2 (5 bases). V lost 5 bases and J 5 bases, leaving 17 bases between the germline ends. Germline V gene sequence: CDR1 SGHNT, CDR2 YYREEE (reference sequence). The CDR3 has 14 amino acids. CDR3 coding DNA: TGTGCCAGCAGTGAGCCGGGATCCCGAGACGAGCAGTACTTC. This gives the protein CASSEPGSRDEQYF.

This chain connects TRBV19 to TRBJ1-5, with TRBD1 matching over 12 bases. Unmatched junction bases numbered 4, after V lost 3 bases and J lost 7 bases. The CDR3 consists of 15 residues. Germline V gene data show CDR1 as LNHDA and CDR2 as SQIVND (reference sequence). In nucleotides, the CDR3 is TGTGCCAGTAGTATGACGGGACAGGGGGCCCAGCCCCAGCATTTT. It codes for CASSMTGQGAQPQHF. The variable domain in full, completed from reference TRBV19 and TRBJ1-5, reads DGGITQSPKYLFRKEGQNVTLSCEQNLNHDAMYWYRQDPGQGLRLIYYSQIVNDFQKGDIAEGYSVSREKKESFPLTVTSAQKNPTAFYLCASSMTGQGAQPQHFGDGTRLSIL.

This clone was recorded once. Mismatch with germline at one junction end may stem from a read error. V is TRBV7-9 and J is TRBJ2-5, with TRBD1 matching 7 bases. This CDR3 comprises 16 residues. Per the germline V gene, CDR1 is SEHNR and CDR2 is FQNEAQ (reference sequence). CDR3 sequence (DNA): TGTTCCAGCAGCCCGCAGATCCGGGACAGCCAAGAGACCCAGTACTTC. Translation: CSSSPQIRDSQETQYF.

The genes are TRBV6-1 and TRBJ2-3; D not resolved. V lost 3 bases and J lost 6, with 7 bases in between. CDR3 length: 12 amino acids. Germline V lookup: CDR1 MNHNS, CDR2 SASEGT. The CDR3 loop is CASSDLLDTQYF. The CDR3 nucleotides are TGTGCCAGCAGTGACCTTCTGGATACGCAGTATTTT.

V gene TRBV10-3 combines with J gene TRBJ1-2; 12 positions match TRBD1. The germline V gene encodes CDR1 ENHRY and CDR2 SYGVKD. J lost 2 bases, V lost 7 bases, and 5 bases had no gene match. The CDR3 totals 15 residues. The CDR3 coding sequence is TGTGCCATCACGGGACAGGGGGCGCAGAACTATGGCTACACCTTC. Protein product: CAITGQGAQNYGYTF.

The chain recombines TRBV6-5 with TRBJ2-1; 7 bases line up with TRBD2. This CDR3 contains 16 residues. Trimming removed 2 bases from V and 6 bases from J; junction bases left unmatched: 10. Germline V gives CDR1 MNHEY, CDR2 SVGAGI. CDR3 in amino acids: CASSYGLAVPGNEQFF. CDR3 nucleotides: TGTGCCAGCAGTTACGGGCTAGCGGTTCCGGGCAATGAGCAGTTCTTC.

The chain joins TRBV30 to TRBJ1-4; TRBD1 matches at 9 bases. This CDR3 has 15 amino acids. Germline V gives CDR1 GTSNPN, CDR2 SVGIG (reference sequence). V shed 3 bases and J 0 bases; nucleotides not matched to a gene: 2. In DNA, the CDR3 is TGTGCCTGGAGGGACAGGGGTACAACTAATGAAAAACTGTTTTTT. It translates to CAWRDRGTTNEKLFF.

The chain links TRBV9 to TRBJ1-6, with D perhaps TRBD1 (6 bases). This CDR3 contains 15 residues. V lost 4 bases and J 7 bases, leaving 15 bases between the germline ends. Germline values: CDR1 SGDLS, CDR2 YYNGEE. The CDR3 DNA reads TGTGCCAGCAGCCCCTCCTGGACAGAGAATTCACCCCTCCACTTT. Encoded protein: CASSPSWTENSPLHF.

This clone was found a few times. CDR3 DNA: TGTGCCAGCAGTAAGACCGGGACTAGCAGTACCCAGTACTTC. Encoded protein: CASSKTGTSSTQYF. The chain combines TRBV28 with TRBJ2-5, with TRBD2 identical over 9 bases. Germline CDR1 MDHEN, CDR2 SYDVKM. The CDR3 loop spans 14 amino acids. The ends lost 5 bases at V and 8 bases at J; junction bases unmatched: 9.

This clone was seen more than once but under ten times. DNA for the CDR3: TGTGCCAGCAGCTTTGTTGGCGGGAACCACGAGCAGTACTTC. Translation gives CASSFVGGNHEQYF. The chain joins TRBV7-2 to TRBJ2-7; D is perhaps TRBD2 (6 bases). The V and J ends lost 3 bases and 5 bases respectively, with 14 bases between them. Germline assignment: CDR1 SGHTA and CDR2 FQGNSA. There are 14 residues in the CDR3.

The V gene is TRBV6-1, the J gene TRBJ2-7; 7 bases align to TRBD2. J lost 1 base, V lost 8 bases, and 2 bases had no gene match. From germline, CDR1 is MNHNS and CDR2 SASEGT. The CDR3 has 12 residues. For the CDR3, the DNA is TGTGCCAGCCTGGGACTATCCTACGAGCAGTACTTC. It encodes CASLGLSYEQYF.

This chain uses TRBV19 with TRBJ2-1; 12 bases are a match to TRBD1. The CDR3 length is 15 residues. V was pared by 9 bases and J by 7 bases, with 10 bases of the junction left unmatched. Germline values: CDR1 LNHDA, CDR2 SQIVND (reference sequence). CDR3 protein: CASSWGQGALNEQFF. The CDR3 DNA reads as TGTGCCAGCTCCTGGGGACAGGGGGCGCTGAATGAGCAGTTCTTC.

The chain is built from TRBV7-9 and TRBJ2-1; 9 bases fit TRBD2. Germline assignment: CDR1 SEHNR and CDR2 FQNEAQ (reference sequence). The CDR3 covers 18 residues. Trimming at V came to 4 bases and at J to 0 bases, leaving 10 bases not matched to a gene. The CDR3 loop is CASSSRPLSGSSYNEQFF. Written as DNA, the CDR3 is TGTGCCAGCAGCTCCCGCCCCCTTAGCGGGAGCTCCTACAATGAGCAGTTCTTC.

The V gene is TRBV7-9, the J gene TRBJ2-3; D is perhaps TRBD1 (5 bases). V was cut by 4 bases and J by 9 bases, with 14 bases left in between. The CDR3 loop spans 13 amino acids. CDR1 SEHNR and CDR2 FQNEAQ come from the germline V gene (reference sequence). CDR3 DNA sequence: TGTGCCAGCAGCTCGAATGCAGGGAACACGCAGTATTTT. Amino acids: CASSSNAGNTQYF.

This clone showed up just a few times. The chain couples TRBV5-4 to TRBJ2-7, with 8 bases aligning to TRBD2. The CDR3 extends over 16 amino acids. V lost 4 bases, J lost 2 bases, and 11 bases stayed unmatched. The V gene's germline CDR1 is SGHNT and CDR2 YYREEE (reference sequence). The CDR3 spells CASSRGTSGAPYEQYF. The CDR3 DNA is TGTGCCAGCAGCCGTGGTACTAGCGGAGCCCCCTACGAGCAGTACTTC.

In this sample, this clone turned up once. The chain has TRBV10-2 and TRBJ2-7; a weak D match, TRBD1 (6 bases). V lost 0 bases, J lost 3 bases, and 12 bases lay in between. This CDR3 has 15 residues. Germline loops: CDR1 WSHSY, CDR2 SAAADI. DNA for the CDR3: TGCGCCAGCAGTGAGTCGATGGGACACAACTACGAGCAGTACTTC. Amino acids: CASSESMGHNYEQYF.

The genes are TRBV10-1 and TRBJ1-1; possibly TRBD1 for D (6 bases). Trimming took off 2 bases at V and 3 bases at J, with 10 bases between the two ends. The CDR3 consists of 14 residues. CDR1 is WNHNN, CDR2 SYGVQD, per germline (reference sequence). CDR3 sequence (DNA): TGCGCCAGCAGTGAGACAGGGAAGGACACTGAAGCTTTCTTT. It encodes CASSETGKDTEAFF.